This T cell receptor (beta chain) stems from a study of blood T cell repertoires in COVID-19. Sequencing was performed with immunoSEQ multiplex PCR; in TCRdb, only in-frame clones are kept and a portion is missing. The sample gives approximately 40,000 clones, around nine tenths of which show up once; 3.9% is in the top ten. The sample comprised peripheral blood. This clonotype originated in a man aged 35-49 years with COVID-19, enrolled during active disease.

The CDR3 loop reads CASSQDSTTDTQYF. CDR3 bases: TGTGCCAGCAGCCAAGATTCGACAACAGATACGCAGTATTTT. The genes are TRBV3-1 (or the pseudogene TRBV3-2) and TRBJ2-3, with no clear D. The CDR3 totals 14 residues. Germline lookup yields CDR1 LGHDT and CDR2 YNNKEL (reference sequence). V was shortened by 0 bases and J by 3 bases, with 7 bases between the two germline ends.